These 7 T cell receptor beta chains were sequenced from one sample in a study of T cell repertoires in cytomegalovirus infection. TCRdb itself ran the reads through MiXCR, one entry per CDR3 protein. The table includes a few hundred thousand distinct CDR3 sequences, roughly 15% detected once. Sample: PBMCs. All receptors come from a human donor in good health (CMV status not recorded). Some clones in this sample may be carry-over from other donors' samples.

The chain employs TRBV6-2 or TRBV6-3 and TRBJ2-2; D may be TRBD1 (5 bases). The germline V gene encodes CDR1 MNHEY and CDR2 SVGEGT. Trimming pared 4 bases from V and 5 bases from J, leaving 20 bases between. The CDR3 contains 17 residues. CDR3 nucleotide sequence: TGTGCCAGCAGTTTCCTGACAGTATATGATGTAACCGGGGAGCTGTTTTTT. Protein: CASSFLTVYDVTGELFF.

Notes on this clonotype: It may be a read error: a sequence one base away is much more abundant. The V call is TRBV11-2, the J call TRBJ2-7; D is possibly TRBD2 (6 bases). The CDR3 extends over 15 amino acids. Germline loops: CDR1 SGHAT, CDR2 FQNNGV. CDR3 sequence reads: CASSLGGTDTYKQYF. Here the CDR3 DNA reads TGTGCCAGCAGCTTGGGCGGGACGGACACCTACAAGCAGTACTTC.

Remarks on this clonotype: A read error is possible here, since a much larger clone lies one base away. V is TRBV25-1 and J is TRBJ1-1; TRBD1 agrees at 7 bases. The CDR3 sequence is 16 residues long. V was pared by 11 bases and J by 1 base, with 16 bases of the junction left unmatched. Germline V lookup: CDR1 MGHDK, CDR2 SYGVNS. The chain's CDR3 is CAGSVRQGRGNTEAFF. The CDR3 DNA reads TGTGCCGGCTCTGTACGACAGGGTCGGGGGAACACTGAAGCTTTCTTT.

This clonotype was detected ten times or more. The chain is built from TRBV6-2 or TRBV6-3 and TRBJ2-5, with TRBD2 matching 8 bases. Germline lookup yields CDR1 MNHEY and CDR2 SVGEGT. This CDR3 has 15 residues. The J segment lost 3 bases and the V segment lost 7 bases, leaving 10 bases of the junction unmatched. The CDR3 here is CASTHSGTAKETQYF. The CDR3 nucleotides read TGTGCCAGCACCCATAGCGGGACGGCAAAAGAGACCCAGTACTTC.

This clonotype was seen a handful of times. The J gene is TRBJ1-6, the V gene TRBV20-1; D perhaps matches TRBD1 (6 bases). V lost 5 bases, J lost 9 bases, and 17 bases lay in between. Germline V gives CDR1 DFQATT, CDR2 SNEGSKA (reference sequence). This CDR3 has 14 amino acids. The CDR3 spells CSASTNRAGSPLHF. CDR3 DNA sequence: TGCAGTGCTTCCACAAACAGGGCTGGTTCACCCCTCCACTTT.

This clonotype was observed a few times. The chain couples TRBV19 to TRBJ1-5; 8 bases map to TRBD1. Per the germline V gene, CDR1 is LNHDA and CDR2 is SQIVND (reference sequence). V dropped 6 bases and J dropped 4; count of bases not matched to a gene: 8. The CDR3 is 15 residues long. As DNA, the CDR3 is TGTGCCAGTAGCACTACGGGACAGGAGAATCAGCCCCAGCATTTT. Encoded protein: CASSTTGQENQPQHF.

V usage is TRBV29-1 and J usage is TRBJ1-5; TRBD1 matches 7 bases. Trimming cost V 6 bases and J 2 bases; bases outside gene matches: 1. CDR3 size: 12 residues. CDR1 and CDR2 from the germline V gene are SQVTM and ANQGSEA. The CDR3 loop is CSVGQGNQPQHF. For the CDR3, the DNA is TGCAGCGTCGGACAGGGCAATCAGCCCCAGCATTTT.